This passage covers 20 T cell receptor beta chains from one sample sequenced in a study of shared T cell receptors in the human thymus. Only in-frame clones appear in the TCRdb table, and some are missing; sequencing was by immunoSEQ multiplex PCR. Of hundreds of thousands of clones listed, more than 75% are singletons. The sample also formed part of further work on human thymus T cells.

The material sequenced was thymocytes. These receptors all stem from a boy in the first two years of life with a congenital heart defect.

The CDR3 sequence: CASRLGGQQETQYF. The CDR3, as DNA: TGCGCCAGCAGGCTGGGGGGGCAACAAGAGACCCAGTACTTC. This chain connects TRBV10-2 to TRBJ2-5; perhaps TRBD2 as D (7 bases). Trimming left V 6 bases short and J 2 bases short, with 13 bases between. Per the germline V gene, CDR1 is WSHSY and CDR2 is SAAADI. The length of the CDR3 is 14 residues.

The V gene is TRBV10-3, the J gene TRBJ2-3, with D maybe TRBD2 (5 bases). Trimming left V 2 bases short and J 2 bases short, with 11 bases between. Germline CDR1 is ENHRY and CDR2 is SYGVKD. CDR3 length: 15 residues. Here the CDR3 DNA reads TGTGCCATCAGTGAGCGGGTCGGGAACACAGATACGCAGTATTTT. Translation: CAISERVGNTDTQYF.

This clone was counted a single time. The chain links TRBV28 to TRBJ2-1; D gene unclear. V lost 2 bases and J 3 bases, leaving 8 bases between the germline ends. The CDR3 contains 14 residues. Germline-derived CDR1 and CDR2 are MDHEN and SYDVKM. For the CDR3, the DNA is TGTGCCAGCAGTTTAAATCCCCACTACAATGAGCAGTTCTTC. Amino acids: CASSLNPHYNEQFF.

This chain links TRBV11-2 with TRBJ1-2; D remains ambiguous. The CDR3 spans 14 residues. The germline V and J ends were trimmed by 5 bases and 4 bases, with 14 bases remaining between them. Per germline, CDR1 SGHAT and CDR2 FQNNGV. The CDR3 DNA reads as TGTGCCAGCAGCGATTTTGGGGAGGGCTATGGCTACACCTTC. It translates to CASSDFGEGYGYTF.

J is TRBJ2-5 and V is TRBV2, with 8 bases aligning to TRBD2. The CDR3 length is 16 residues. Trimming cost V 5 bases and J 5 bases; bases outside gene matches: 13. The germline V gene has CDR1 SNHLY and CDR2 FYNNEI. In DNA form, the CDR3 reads TGTGCCAGCAGTAGTAGGACTAGCAGCCCCCGGGAGACCCAGTACTTC. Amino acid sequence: CASSSRTSSPRETQYF.

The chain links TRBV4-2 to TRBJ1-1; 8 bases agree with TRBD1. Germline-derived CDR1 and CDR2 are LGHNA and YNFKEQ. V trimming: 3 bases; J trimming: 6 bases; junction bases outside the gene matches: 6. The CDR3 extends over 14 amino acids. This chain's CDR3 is CASSHGTGVPEAFF. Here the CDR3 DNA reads TGTGCCAGCAGCCATGGGACAGGTGTTCCTGAAGCTTTCTTT.

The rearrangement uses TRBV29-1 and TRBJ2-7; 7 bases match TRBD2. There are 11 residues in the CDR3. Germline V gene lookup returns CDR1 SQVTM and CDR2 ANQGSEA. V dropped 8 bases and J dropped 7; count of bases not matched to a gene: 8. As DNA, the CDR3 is TGCAGCTCTCTGAACGGGGGGGAGCAGTACTTC. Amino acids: CSSLNGGEQYF.

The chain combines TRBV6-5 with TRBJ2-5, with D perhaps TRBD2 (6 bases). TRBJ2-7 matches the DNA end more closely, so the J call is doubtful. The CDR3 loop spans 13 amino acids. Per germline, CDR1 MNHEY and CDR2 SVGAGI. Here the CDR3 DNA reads TGTGCCAGCAGTCGGAGGGAAGCCTACGAGCAGTACTTC. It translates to CASSRREAYEQYF.

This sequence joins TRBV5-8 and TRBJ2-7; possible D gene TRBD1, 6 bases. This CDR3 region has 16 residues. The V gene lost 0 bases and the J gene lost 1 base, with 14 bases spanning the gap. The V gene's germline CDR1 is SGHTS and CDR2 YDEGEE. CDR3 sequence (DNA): TGTGCCAGCAGCTTGGCCCGGCGGCAGGGGTCCTACGAGCAGTACTTC. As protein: CASSLARRQGSYEQYF.

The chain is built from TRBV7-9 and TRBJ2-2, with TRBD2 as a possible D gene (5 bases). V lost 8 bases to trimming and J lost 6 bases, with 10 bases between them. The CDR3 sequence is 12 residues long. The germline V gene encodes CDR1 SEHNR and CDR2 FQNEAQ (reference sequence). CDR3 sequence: CASQRSAGELFF. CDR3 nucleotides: TGTGCCAGCCAGCGGAGCGCCGGGGAGCTGTTTTTT.

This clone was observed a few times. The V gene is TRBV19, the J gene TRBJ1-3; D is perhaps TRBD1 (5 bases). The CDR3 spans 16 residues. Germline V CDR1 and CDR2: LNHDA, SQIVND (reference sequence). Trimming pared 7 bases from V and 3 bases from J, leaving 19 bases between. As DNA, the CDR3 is TGTGCCAGTACCACTTTGGGGGGGGAAATTGGAAACACCATATATTTT. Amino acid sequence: CASTTLGGEIGNTIYF.

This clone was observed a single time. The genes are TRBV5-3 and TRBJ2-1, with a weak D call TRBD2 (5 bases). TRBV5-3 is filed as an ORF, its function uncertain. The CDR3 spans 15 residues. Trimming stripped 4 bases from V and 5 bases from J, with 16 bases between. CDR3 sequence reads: CARSPASSVNNEQFF. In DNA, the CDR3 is TGTGCCAGAAGCCCGGCTAGCAGTGTAAACAATGAGCAGTTCTTC.

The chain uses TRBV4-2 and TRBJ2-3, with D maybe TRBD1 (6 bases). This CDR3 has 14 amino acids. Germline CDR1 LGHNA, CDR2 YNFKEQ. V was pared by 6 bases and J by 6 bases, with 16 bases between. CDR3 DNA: TGTGCCAGCAGACTGGGGGCCGGCGGGGATACGCAGTATTTT. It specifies CASRLGAGGDTQYF.

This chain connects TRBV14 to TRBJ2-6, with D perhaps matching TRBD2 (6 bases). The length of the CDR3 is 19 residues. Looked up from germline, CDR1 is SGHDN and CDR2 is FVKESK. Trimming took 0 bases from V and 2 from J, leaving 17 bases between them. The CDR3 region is CASSQDRMGGNTGANVLTF. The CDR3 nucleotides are TGTGCCAGCAGCCAAGATAGGATGGGGGGTAACACTGGGGCCAACGTCCTGACTTTC.

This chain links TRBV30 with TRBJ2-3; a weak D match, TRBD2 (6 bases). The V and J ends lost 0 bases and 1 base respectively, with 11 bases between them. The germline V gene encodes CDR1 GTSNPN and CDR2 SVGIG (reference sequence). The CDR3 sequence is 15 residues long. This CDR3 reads CAWSVMAGRTDTQYF. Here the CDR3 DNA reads TGTGCCTGGAGTGTAATGGCGGGGCGCACAGATACGCAGTATTTT.

CDR3 sequence (DNA): TGTGCCAGCAGCCACGGGACTCACACAGATACGCAGTATTTT. As protein: CASSHGTHTDTQYF. The genes are TRBV4-2 and TRBJ2-3, with D possibly being TRBD2 (6 bases). V dropped 3 bases and J dropped 2 bases, with 9 bases sitting between them. The CDR3 totals 14 residues. Germline V gene sequence: CDR1 LGHNA, CDR2 YNFKEQ.

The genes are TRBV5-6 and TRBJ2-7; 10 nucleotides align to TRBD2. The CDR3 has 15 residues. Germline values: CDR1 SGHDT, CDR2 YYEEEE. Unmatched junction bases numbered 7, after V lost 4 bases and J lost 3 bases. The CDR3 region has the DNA TGTGCCAGCAGCGCCGGGACTAGCGTTTTCTACGAGCAGTACTTC. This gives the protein CASSAGTSVFYEQYF.

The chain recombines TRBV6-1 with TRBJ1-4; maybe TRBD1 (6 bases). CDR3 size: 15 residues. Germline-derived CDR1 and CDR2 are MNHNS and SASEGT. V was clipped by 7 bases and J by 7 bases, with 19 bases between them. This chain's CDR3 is CASMARDQGREKLFF. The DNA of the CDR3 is TGTGCCAGCATGGCCCGGGACCAGGGGCGTGAAAAACTGTTTTTT.

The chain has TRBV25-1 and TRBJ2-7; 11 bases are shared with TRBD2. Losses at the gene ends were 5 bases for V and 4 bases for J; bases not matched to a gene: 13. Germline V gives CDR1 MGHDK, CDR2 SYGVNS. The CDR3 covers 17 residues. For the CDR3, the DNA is TGTGCCAGCAGTCTCCCCCAACCGGGACTAGCGGCTTACGAGCAGTACTTC. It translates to CASSLPQPGLAAYEQYF.

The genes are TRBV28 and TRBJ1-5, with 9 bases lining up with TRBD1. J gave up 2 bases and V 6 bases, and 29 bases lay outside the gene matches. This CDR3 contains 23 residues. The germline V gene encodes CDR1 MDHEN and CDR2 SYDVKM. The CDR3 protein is CASSNRDGTGSRSLLSGNQPQHF. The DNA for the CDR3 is TGTGCCAGCAGCAACCGCGATGGGACAGGGTCTCGGTCTCTCCTATCGGGCAATCAGCCCCAGCATTTT.